A selection of T cell receptor beta chains follows, all from one sample in a study of T cells in Graves' hyperthyroidism and ophthalmopathy. TCRdb analysed the multiplex PCR reads with MiXCR anew, one entry per CDR3 protein. The table shows about 480,000 distinct CDR3 sequences, with under 15% occurring only once. The sample consisted of blood. The receptors derive from a woman aged 18-35 years with Graves' hyperthyroidism. Both conserved end residues are part of each CDR3. The D gene is left open where the match is weak. The size field is filled for only some rows; it gives once, few, many or a size class.

NA,TRBV7-9,few,TRBJ2-5,TGTGCCAGCAGGAGCCCCGGCCCCCAAGAGACCCAGTACTTC,CASRSPGPQETQYF
NA,TRBV27,many,TRBJ1-1,TGTGCCAGCAGTTTAAGGGAATGGAGCACTGAAGCTTTCTTT,CASSLREWSTEAFF
TRBD2,TRBV20-1,many,TRBJ2-5,TGCAGTGCGGGGGGGTGGTTAGCGGAGTCTTTGGAGACCCAGTACTTC,CSAGGWLAESLETQYF
TRBD1,TRBV2,many,TRBJ2-7,TGTGCCAGCAGACCGCTGGCACAGGGGGCGAGGGAGCAGTACTTC,CASRPLAQGAREQYF
TRBD1,TRBV11-3,once,TRBJ1-1,TGTGCCAGCAGCGACTGGACAGGCCTAAACACTGAAGCTTTCTTT,CASSDWTGLNTEAFF
NA,TRBV6-1,many,TRBJ1-1,TGTGCCAGCAGTCCTCTTTCCCGGGGGACTGAAGCTTTCTTT,CASSPLSRGTEAFF
TRBD1,TRBV12-3/TRBV12-4,many,TRBJ2-7,TGTGCCAGCAGTTATCAGGGACAGGGGGCTTTAGAGCAGTACTTC,CASSYQGQGALEQYF
NA,TRBV15,NA,TRBJ2-7,TGTGCCACCAGCTCCCGGGACCCCGGACCCGAGCAGTACTTC,CATSSRDPGPEQYF
NA,TRBV3-1,many,TRBJ2-1,TGTGCCAGCAGCCAAGGCTTACGACAGTACTACAATGAGCAGTTCTTC,CASSQGLRQYYNEQFF
NA,TRBV30,many,TRBJ2-3,TGTGCCCTGGAAGCACCCAGCACAGATACGCAGTATTTT,CALEAPSTDTQYF
NA,TRBV12-5,many,TRBJ2-5,TGTGCTAGTGGTTTGCGTCAAGAGACCCAGTACTTC,CASGLRQETQYF
NA,TRBV12-3/TRBV12-4,many,TRBJ1-5,TGTGCCAGCACCATAGGAGGAAATCAGCCCCAGCATTTT,CASTIGGNQPQHF
TRBD2,TRBV6-1,many,TRBJ2-3,TGTGCCAGCAGTGAACTGACTAGCTGGAGACTCACAGATACGCAGTATTTT,CASSELTSWRLTDTQYF
NA,TRBV20-1,NA,TRBJ1-1,TGCAGTGCTAGGGCCTTCAGAGCCACGGGAGAAGCTTTCTTT,CSARAFRATGEAFF
NA,TRBV3-1,NA,TRBJ1-3,TGTGCCAGCAGCCAAGATTCGGGTACCTTCACTGGAAACACCATATATTTT,CASSQDSGTFTGNTIYF
TRBD2,TRBV11-3,many,TRBJ2-7,TGTGCCAGCAGCCTCAGGAGCGGGAGGGCCTCGTACTTC,CASSLRSGRASYF
TRBD2,TRBV7-2,many,TRBJ2-1,TGTGCCAGCAGCCCTCAAAGCGGGAGGTCCTACAATGAGCAGTTCTTC,CASSPQSGRSYNEQFF
NA,TRBV2,many,TRBJ1-1,TGTGCCAGCAGTCTTAGACAGGCTGAAGCTTTCTTT,CASSLRQAEAFF
NA,TRBV28,many,TRBJ1-2,TGTGCCAGCAGGGGTAACAGTTATGGCTACACCTTC,CASRGNSYGYTF
TRBD2,TRBV10-3,few,TRBJ2-1,TGTGCCATCAGTGGGGACTACCGCAATGAGCAGTTCTTC,CAISGDYRNEQFF
TRBD1,TRBV2,many,TRBJ2-1,TGTGCCAGCAGATGGGGGACAGCCAACAATGAGCAGTTCTTC,CASRWGTANNEQFF
NA,TRBV12-3/TRBV12-4,many,TRBJ1-2,TGTGCCAGCAGTTCCGCAGGCTACTATGGCTACACCTTC,CASSSAGYYGYTF
NA,TRBV2,many,TRBJ2-1,TGTGCCAGCTTTTCTAGAATAAATGAGCAGTTCTTC,CASFSRINEQFF
TRBD2,TRBV5-1,few,TRBJ2-1,TGCGCCAGCAGCTTGGTACCCCGGGGGGATGAGCAGTTCTTC,CASSLVPRGDEQFF
TRBD1,TRBV5-6,NA,TRBJ1-1,TGTGCCAGCAGCCTAAAGACAGGGCTCCTTCTATCGAACACTGAAGCTTTCTTT,CASSLKTGLLLSNTEAFF
NA,TRBV6-5,few,TRBJ2-1,TGTGCCAGCAGTCACTGGGTCGCGTCCTACAATGAGCAGTTCTTC,CASSHWVASYNEQFF
TRBD2,TRBV12-3/TRBV12-4,many,TRBJ2-3,TGTGCCAGCAGTTTTCAAGGGAGGGTCACAGATACGCAGTATTTT,CASSFQGRVTDTQYF
TRBD1,TRBV6-2/TRBV6-3,NA,TRBJ1-5,TGTGCCAGCGGACCGGGACAGGGGCCTAATCAGCCCCAGCATTTT,CASGPGQGPNQPQHF
NA,TRBV5-6,NA,TRBJ1-5,TGTGCCAGCAGCTTGCGGGTTTGGAGCAATCAGCCCCAGCATTTT,CASSLRVWSNQPQHF
NA,TRBV18,NA,TRBJ1-3,TGTGCCAGCTCACCGGGTCAGCCGCTCGGTTCTGGAAACACCATATATTTT,CASSPGQPLGSGNTIYF
TRBD1,TRBV19,many,TRBJ1-1,TGTGCCAGTAGTAACGGGGACAGGGTAGAAGAAGCTTTCTTT,CASSNGDRVEEAFF
NA,TRBV7-7,once,TRBJ2-3,TGTACCAGCAGCCCCTCCATAGCTGCCACAGATACGCAGTATTTT,CTSSPSIAATDTQYF
NA,TRBV11-3,many,TRBJ1-1,TGTGCCAGCAGCTATGAGAGCACTGAAGCTTTCTTT,CASSYESTEAFF
NA,TRBV11-2,NA,TRBJ2-1,TGTGCCAGCAGCCCCGTCCCGGACACTTACAATGAGCAGTTCTTC,CASSPVPDTYNEQFF
NA,TRBV20-1,NA,TRBJ2-1,TGCAGTGCTTCCCCCCGGACTGGGTTCGATGAGCAGTTCTTC,CSASPRTGFDEQFF
NA,TRBV12-5,many,TRBJ1-1,TGTGCTAGTGGTTTGGTATTTGGGGGTGGCACTGAAGCTTTCTTT,CASGLVFGGGTEAFF
TRBD1,TRBV4-1,few,TRBJ2-7,TGCGCCAGCAGCCAAATTGGGACAGGACACCTTTACGAGCAGTACTTC,CASSQIGTGHLYEQYF
TRBD1,TRBV7-9,many,TRBJ1-2,TGTGCCAGCAGCGCTCCTCCGGGACAGATCGATGGCTACACCTTC,CASSAPPGQIDGYTF
TRBD2,TRBV7-8,many,TRBJ2-3,TGTGCCAGCAGCCACGGGAGGGATACGCAGTATTTT,CASSHGRDTQYF
NA,TRBV27,many,TRBJ1-1,TGTGCCAGCAGTTTGAGGGGCCAGAACACTGAAGCTTTCTTT,CASSLRGQNTEAFF
TRBD1,TRBV7-3,few,TRBJ2-2,TGTGCCAGCAGCTTAACCACCGGGACAGGGAACACCGGGGAGCTGTTTTTT,CASSLTTGTGNTGELFF
NA,TRBV20-1,few,TRBJ1-4,TGCAGTGCAGCATGGGGGGTTTCTAATGAAAAACTGTTTTTT,CSAAWGVSNEKLFF
NA,TRBV20-1,many,TRBJ1-1,TGCAGTGCTAGACGACAGGTTAACACTGAAGCTTTCTTT,CSARRQVNTEAFF
TRBD1,TRBV6-4,many,TRBJ2-6,TGTGCCAAAAGGACAGGGCTAGAAGCTGGGGCCAACGTCCTGACTTTC,CAKRTGLEAGANVLTF
NA,TRBV18,many,TRBJ2-1,TGTGCCAGCTCACTGATTTTTAATGAGCAGTTCTTC,CASSLIFNEQFF
NA,TRBV19,NA,TRBJ2-1,TGTGCCAGTAGTATGAGCGGGTGGGCGGGGTACAATGAGCAGTTCTTC,CASSMSGWAGYNEQFF
NA,TRBV5-8,many,TRBJ1-1,TGTGCCAGCAGCTGGGACCGGCTCACTGAAGCTTTCTTT,CASSWDRLTEAFF
NA,TRBV11-2,many,TRBJ2-5,TGTGCCAGCAGCTGGACTTTTCAAGAGACCCAGTACTTC,CASSWTFQETQYF
NA,TRBV20-1,NA,TRBJ1-2,TGCAGTGCTCCTCAGACGGAGAATGGCTACACCTTC,CSAPQTENGYTF
NA,TRBV5-1,few,TRBJ2-4,TGCGCCAGCAGCTTTGCCCCTACAGAGGGAAACATTCAGTACTTC,CASSFAPTEGNIQYF
TRBD1,TRBV30,many,TRBJ1-5,TGTGCCTGGAATTTGGACAGGGGAAATCAGCCCCAGCATTTT,CAWNLDRGNQPQHF
NA,TRBV13,many,TRBJ2-7,TGTGCCAGCAGCTTAGCCGACAGCTCCTACGAGCAGTACTTC,CASSLADSSYEQYF
NA,TRBV29-1,NA,TRBJ1-6,TGCAGCGTTAGAGACAGGACATATAATTCACCCCTCCACTTT,CSVRDRTYNSPLHF
NA,TRBV14,many,TRBJ2-5,TGTGCCAGCAGCCAAGAGGTCAGCCCTGCGAAAGAGACCCAGTACTTC,CASSQEVSPAKETQYF